Below are 13 T cell receptor beta chains sequenced from a single sample in a study of T cell repertoires in cytomegalovirus infection (dated by TCRdb to the late 2010s). This sample was sequenced with an Illumina HiSeq 1500. Through fastp at Q25 and MiXCR, TCRdb rebuilt clones from the public reads, retaining in-frame beta chains. A single entry per CDR3 protein holds the most common genes and DNA from its merged rows. Across this sample there are approximately 750,000 distinct CDR3 sequences, with less than 40% seen only once. The ten largest account for under 3.5% of the sample. The source material was PBMCs. These receptors came from a human donor in good health (CMV status not recorded). Some clones in this sample may be carry-over from other donors' samples.

The chain links TRBV19 to TRBJ1-4; D not certain. The CDR3 totals 15 residues. Germline CDR1 is LNHDA and CDR2 is SQIVND (reference sequence). Trimming cost V 1 base and J 3 bases, with 9 bases left between them. The CDR3 loop is CASSIGGKPNEKLFF. The CDR3 nucleotides read TGTGCCAGTAGTATAGGAGGAAAACCTAATGAAAAACTGTTTTTT.

Details on this clonotype: One junction end does not reproduce the germline sequence, and a read error may be involved. The rearrangement joins TRBV28 to TRBJ2-7; 8 bases agree with TRBD2. This CDR3 has 15 amino acids. Per the germline V gene, CDR1 is MDHEN and CDR2 is SYDVKM. CDR3: CDSSLSGSFSYEHYF. The DNA for the CDR3 is TGTGACAGCAGTTTAAGCGGGAGCTTCTCCTACGAGCATTACTTC. Combining the CDR3 with reference TRBV28 and TRBJ2-7 gives the whole variable domain DVKVTQSSRYLVKRTGEKVFLECVQDMDHENMFWYRQDPGLGLRLIYFSYDVKMKEKGDIPEGYSVSREKKERFSLILESASTNQTSMYLCDSSLSGSFSYEHYFGPGTRLTVT.

This clonotype has a count of ten or more. This chain uses TRBV7-3 with TRBJ1-1; D call uncertain. In germline, CDR1 is SGHTA, CDR2 FQGTGA. Trimming cost V 5 bases and J 7 bases, with 11 bases left between them. The length of the CDR3 is 12 residues. The chain's CDR3 is CASSPDGREAFF. CDR3 coding DNA: TGTGCCAGCAGCCCAGACGGGCGTGAAGCTTTCTTT. Supplemented by reference TRBV7-3 and TRBJ1-1, the full variable domain reads GAGVSQTPSNKVTEKGKYVELRCDPISGHTALYWYRQSLGQGPEFLIYFQGTGAADDSGLPNDRFFAVRPEGSVSTLKIQRTERGDSAVYLCASSPDGREAFFGQGTRLTVV.

On this clonotype itself: A single base separates this from a much larger clone, so it may be a read error. Given the absence of the conserved phenylalanine or tryptophan at the CDR3 end, a read error is likely. The genes are TRBV7-7 and TRBJ1-5, with D tentatively TRBD1 (5 bases). The CDR3 spans 13 residues. Germline V gene data show CDR1 as SSHAT and CDR2 as FNYEAQ (reference sequence). In nucleotides, the CDR3 is TGTGCTAGCAGCTTAGGGGCCGGGCAGCCCCAGCATTTG. Translation gives CASSLGAGQPQHL.

The rearrangement links TRBV29-1 to TRBJ2-5, with D perhaps matching TRBD1 or TRBD2 (6 bases each). V was cut by 4 bases and J by 1 base, with 10 bases left in between. CDR1 is SQVTM and CDR2 is ANQGSEA in the germline V gene. There are 13 residues in the CDR3. The CDR3 is CSVGPGAQETQYF. CDR3 coding DNA: TGCAGCGTTGGTCCGGGGGCCCAAGAGACCCAGTACTTC.

This clonotype turned up a few times. V gene TRBV19 combines with J gene TRBJ2-3; possible D gene TRBD2, 7 bases. Germline V gene lookup returns CDR1 LNHDA and CDR2 SQIVND (reference sequence). This CDR3 has 15 residues. The germline V and J ends were trimmed by 1 base and 5 bases, with 13 bases remaining between them. The CDR3 DNA reads as TGTGCCAGTAGTATAGTCGGGGGGCAAGGAGATACGCAGTATTTT. Encoded protein: CASSIVGGQGDTQYF.

The rearrangement uses TRBV7-2 and TRBJ2-1; a possible D gene is TRBD1 (5 bases). CDR1 and CDR2 from the germline V gene are SGHTA and FQGNSA. V lost 3 bases to trimming and J lost 12 bases, with 15 bases between them. The CDR3 covers 13 residues. CDR3 sequence reads: CASSFDLQGRQFF. CDR3 sequence (DNA): TGTGCCAGCAGCTTCGACCTGCAGGGAAGGCAGTTCTTC.

The rearrangement links TRBV7-6 to TRBJ1-1; D ambiguous. The CDR3 contains 14 residues. Germline V lookup: CDR1 SGHVS, CDR2 FNYEAQ. The ends were cut back, 5 bases at V and 6 bases at J, with 16 bases in the middle. The CDR3 is CASSKDAQRAEAFF. For the CDR3, the DNA is TGTGCCAGCAGCAAGGACGCGCAAAGGGCTGAAGCTTTCTTT.

This clonotype has only a few counts. This rearrangement joins TRBV6-5 to TRBJ2-5; 14 positions match TRBD2. This CDR3 region has 15 residues. CDR1 is MNHEY, CDR2 SVGAGI, per germline. J was trimmed by 7 bases and V by 6 bases; bases with no gene match: 7. The CDR3 loop is CASSGGLAGVVTQYF. Here the CDR3 DNA reads TGTGCCAGCAGCGGGGGACTAGCGGGAGTCGTGACCCAGTACTTC.

V is TRBV5-1 and J is TRBJ1-2; TRBD1 might be the D (5 bases). Per germline, CDR1 SGHRS and CDR2 YFSETQ. V was pared by 3 bases and J by 0 bases, with 12 bases between. There are 15 residues in the CDR3. The CDR3 sequence is CASSYSGAANYGYTF. The CDR3 DNA follows: TGCGCCAGCAGCTATTCCGGGGCAGCTAACTATGGCTACACCTTC.

The chain is built from TRBV20-1 and TRBJ2-7; D gene ambiguous. CDR3 length: 14 residues. Germline loops: CDR1 DFQATT, CDR2 SNEGSKA (reference sequence). V lost 3 bases and J 3 bases, leaving 15 bases between the germline ends. CDR3 in amino acids: CSASEQQGFYEQYF. CDR3 nucleotide sequence: TGCAGTGCTAGTGAGCAGCAAGGATTCTACGAGCAGTACTTC.

The CDR3, as DNA: TGTGCCAGCAGTTACGAACCCGGGCTTAACACTGAAGCTTTCTTT. It codes for CASSYEPGLNTEAFF. This sequence joins TRBV6-5 and TRBJ1-1; D remains ambiguous. The CDR3 sequence is 15 residues long. Germline V gene sequence: CDR1 MNHEY, CDR2 SVGAGI. Trimming left V 2 bases short and J 2 bases short, with 12 bases between.

The chain uses TRBV11-2 and TRBJ1-2; D is unresolved. V lost 4 bases and J lost 7, with 13 bases in between. The CDR3 is 13 residues long. Germline V CDR1 and CDR2: SGHAT, FQNNGV. CDR3 region: CASSWGGLGGYTF. The CDR3 DNA reads TGTGCCAGCAGCTGGGGAGGGTTAGGTGGCTACACCTTC.